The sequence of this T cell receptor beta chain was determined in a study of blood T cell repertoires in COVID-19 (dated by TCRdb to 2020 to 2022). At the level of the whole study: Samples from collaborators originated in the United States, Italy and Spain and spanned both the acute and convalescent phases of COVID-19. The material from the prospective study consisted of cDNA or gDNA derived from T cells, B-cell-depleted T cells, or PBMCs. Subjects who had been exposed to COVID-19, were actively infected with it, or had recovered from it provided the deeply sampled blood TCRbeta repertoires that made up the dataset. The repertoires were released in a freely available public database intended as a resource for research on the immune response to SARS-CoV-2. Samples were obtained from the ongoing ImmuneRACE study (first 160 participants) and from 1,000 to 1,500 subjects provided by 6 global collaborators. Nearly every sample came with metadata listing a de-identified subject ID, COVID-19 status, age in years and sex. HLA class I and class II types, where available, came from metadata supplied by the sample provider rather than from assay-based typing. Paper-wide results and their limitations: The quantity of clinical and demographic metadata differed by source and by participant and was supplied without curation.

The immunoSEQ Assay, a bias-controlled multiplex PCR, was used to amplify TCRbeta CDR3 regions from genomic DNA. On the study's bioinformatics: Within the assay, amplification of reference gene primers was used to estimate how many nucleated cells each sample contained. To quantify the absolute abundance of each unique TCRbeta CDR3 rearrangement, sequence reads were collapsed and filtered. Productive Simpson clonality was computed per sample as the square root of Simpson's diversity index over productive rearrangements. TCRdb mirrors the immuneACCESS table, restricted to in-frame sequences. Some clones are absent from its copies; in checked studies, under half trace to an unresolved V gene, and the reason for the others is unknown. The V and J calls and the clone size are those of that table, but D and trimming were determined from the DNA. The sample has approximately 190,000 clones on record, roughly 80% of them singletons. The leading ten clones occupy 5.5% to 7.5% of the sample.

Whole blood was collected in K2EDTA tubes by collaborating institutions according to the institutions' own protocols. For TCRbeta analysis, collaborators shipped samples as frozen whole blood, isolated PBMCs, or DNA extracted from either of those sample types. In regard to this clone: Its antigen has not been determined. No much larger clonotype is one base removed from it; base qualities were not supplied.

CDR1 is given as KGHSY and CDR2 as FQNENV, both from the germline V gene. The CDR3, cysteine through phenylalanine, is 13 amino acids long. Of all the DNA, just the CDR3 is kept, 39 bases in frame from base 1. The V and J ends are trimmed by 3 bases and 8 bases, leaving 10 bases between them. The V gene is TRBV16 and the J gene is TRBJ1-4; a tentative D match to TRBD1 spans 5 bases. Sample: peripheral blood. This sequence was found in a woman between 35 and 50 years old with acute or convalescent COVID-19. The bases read TGTGCCAGCAGCCAGGACATGGGGGAAAAACTGTTTTTT. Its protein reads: CASSQDMGEKLFF. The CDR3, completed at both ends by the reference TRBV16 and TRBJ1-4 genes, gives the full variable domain GEEVAQTPKHLVRGEGQKAKLYCAPIKGHSYVFWYQQVLKNEFKFLISFQNENVFDETGMPKERFSAKCLPNSPCSLEIQATKLEDSAVYFCASSQDMGEKLFFGSGTQLSVL.